This T cell receptor (beta chain) was identified in a study of T-cell memory formation after mild COVID-19. Study-wide results and limits: For contracting clones, CD4+ ones sat mainly in CM and EM, CD8+ in EMRA. Whereas later expanders leaned CD4+, clones contracting day 15 to 85 showed a balanced CD4/CD8 makeup. Detection of some responders pre-infection suggested pre-existing cross-reactive memory T cells participated.

TCRdb called the 5' RACE reads again in MiXCR, with one record for every CDR3 protein. The sample shows roughly 300,000 distinct CDR3 sequences, approximately 7.6% of them seen only once. This clonotype appeared a few times. Its antigen is unknown. V was clipped by 2 bases and J by 8 bases; unmatched bases: 7. The CDR3 is 14 residues long. Looked up from germline, CDR1 is SEHNR and CDR2 is FQNEAQ (reference sequence). The material sequenced was PBMCs or a T cell subset sorted from them (not recorded which). The sequence was collected from a man between 18 and 35 years old who had mild COVID-19 (a few samples of this study predate the infection). Cell type and time point are not known. The rearrangement uses TRBV7-9 and TRBJ1-2, with 8 bases aligning to TRBD1. The CDR3 DNA is TGTGCCAGCAGCTTATCGCAGGGGGCGTTCGGCTACACCTTC. This sequence encodes CASSLSQGAFGYTF.